The T cell receptor beta chain described here comes from a study of control samples from healthy donors and cancer patients. The assay was immunoSEQ multiplex PCR, and TCRdb's table has in-frame clones only and misses some. The sample has approximately 100,000 clones, around 88% seen once; the top ten hold about a fifth. This CDR3 is built from 14 residues. With 10 bases removed from V and 2 bases from J, the gap between germline ends came to 12 bases. In germline, CDR1 is SNHLY, CDR2 FYNNEI. The receptor's source is a man between 60 and 75 years old with lung cancer. The source material was PBMCs. The V call is TRBV2, the J call TRBJ2-6; a possible D gene is TRBD1 (5 bases). The CDR3 loop is CATPQGAGANVLTF. The CDR3 DNA follows: TGTGCCACCCCGCAAGGGGCTGGGGCCAACGTCCTGACTTTC.